The T cell receptor beta chain described here comes from a study of cytomegalovirus exposure and HLA in healthy donors. Notes on the study in general: Confirmation in vitro established that a few CMV-associated chains were specific for CMV antigens. About 87% or about 30% of the time was how often most TCR beta V segments were productive, according to an earlier analysis. A link between a missense DCLRE1C variant and TCR beta V- and J-gene trimming emerged from a later analysis.

Notes on this clone: The antigen remains unidentified.

In the PCR, 60 Vbeta and 13 Jbeta primers were used. Only in-frame clones appear in the TCRdb table, and some are missing; sequencing was by immunoSEQ multiplex PCR. The sample includes tens of thousands of clones, around 82% of them seen just once. Trimming stripped 4 bases from V and 7 bases from J, with 14 bases between. This CDR3 has 14 amino acids. Per germline, CDR1 KGHSH and CDR2 LQKENI. The sequenced sample was PBMCs. The rearrangement links TRBV18 to TRBJ1-5; D gene uncertain. The sequence derives from a male donor in good health and CMV-seronegative. The CDR3: CASSLREGGQPQHF. The CDR3 DNA sequence: TGTGCCAGCTCACTTAGAGAGGGCGGACAGCCCCAGCATTTT.